One sample yielded the 17 T cell receptor beta chains listed below, sequenced in a study of blood T cell repertoires in COVID-19. Sequenced by immunoSEQ multiplex PCR; TCRdb stores in-frame clones only, minus some. Of about 180,000 clones in the sample, about 85% were seen once. The sequenced sample consisted of peripheral blood. These receptors all come from a young woman with active or convalescent COVID-19.

The chain joins TRBV5-1 to TRBJ1-2; 10 bases fit TRBD1. Losses at the gene ends were 3 bases for V and 7 bases for J; bases not matched to a gene: 6. Germline V gene sequence: CDR1 SGHRS, CDR2 YFSETQ. This CDR3 comprises 14 residues. CDR3 nucleotide sequence: TGCGCCAGCAGCTCCGGACAGGGGGAGGTTGGCTACACCTTC. This translates into CASSSGQGEVGYTF.

The chain joins TRBV28 to TRBJ2-5; no clear D. Germline CDR1 is MDHEN and CDR2 is SYDVKM. CDR3 size: 14 residues. Trimming left V 4 bases short and J 5 bases short, with 14 bases between. The CDR3 loop reads CASSYNRRSETQYF. As DNA, the CDR3 is TGTGCCAGCAGTTATAACCGCAGGTCTGAGACCCAGTACTTC. The variable domain in full, completed from reference TRBV28 and TRBJ2-5, reads DVKVTQSSRYLVKRTGEKVFLECVQDMDHENMFWYRQDPGLGLRLIYFSYDVKMKEKGDIPEGYSVSREKKERFSLILESASTNQTSMYLCASSYNRRSETQYFGPGTRLLVL.

This clone was seen once. DNA of the CDR3: TGTGCCAGCAGACACAGGGGCTGGCCCGGGGAGCTGTTTTTT. It translates to CASRHRGWPGELFF. The gene calls are TRBV28 and TRBJ2-2, with 7 bases that match TRBD1. The germline V gene has CDR1 MDHEN and CDR2 SYDVKM. V lost 6 bases and J lost 6; bases outside the gene matches: 7. This CDR3 has 14 residues.

The chain recombines TRBV12-3 or TRBV12-4 with TRBJ2-2; D perhaps matches TRBD2 (5 bases). This CDR3 contains 13 residues. Trimming stripped 3 bases from V and 8 bases from J, with 10 bases between. The CDR3 loop reads CASSFERRGELFF. In DNA, the CDR3 is TGTGCCAGCAGTTTTGAGCGGAGAGGGGAGCTGTTTTTT.

The rearrangement uses TRBV6-5 and TRBJ1-5; perhaps TRBD1 as D (6 bases). Trimming stripped 6 bases from V and 0 bases from J, with 12 bases between. CDR3 length: 15 residues. The germline V gene encodes CDR1 MNHEY and CDR2 SVGAGI. CDR3 loop: CASRRTDFSNQPQHF. The CDR3 nucleotides are TGTGCCAGCAGACGGACAGACTTTAGCAATCAGCCCCAGCATTTT.

V and J are TRBV19 and TRBJ2-1; a possible D gene is TRBD2 (6 bases). V was cut by 0 bases and J by 4 bases, with 16 bases left in between. CDR1 and CDR2 (germline): LNHDA, SQIVND (reference sequence). This CDR3 has 17 amino acids. The CDR3 is CASSIEPVDYPYNEQFF. The CDR3 DNA sequence: TGTGCCAGTAGTATAGAACCTGTGGACTACCCATACAATGAGCAGTTCTTC.

This rearrangement joins TRBV15 to TRBJ2-1; 7 bases are a match to TRBD1. Germline V lookup: CDR1 LNHNV, CDR2 YYDKDF (reference sequence). There are 16 residues in the CDR3. V was clipped by 0 bases and J by 8 bases; unmatched bases: 10. CDR3 loop: CATSRDLGQLSDEQFF. CDR3 nucleotide sequence: TGTGCCACCAGCAGAGATCTGGGACAGCTTTCGGATGAGCAGTTCTTC.

The rearrangement links TRBV6-5 to TRBJ2-7, with no clear D. V lost 3 bases to trimming and J lost 5 bases, with 5 bases between them. Germline V gives CDR1 MNHEY, CDR2 SVGAGI. The CDR3 extends over 11 amino acids. DNA for the CDR3: TGTGCCAGCAGTTATGGGCACGAGCAGTACTTC. The encoded protein is CASSYGHEQYF.

The V call is TRBV19, the J call TRBJ1-4; 10 bases line up with TRBD1. Germline trimming cut 4 bases from V and 8 bases from J; bases unmatched to any gene: 7. The CDR3 is made up of 15 amino acids. Germline V gene sequence: CDR1 LNHDA, CDR2 SQIVND (reference sequence). CDR3 amino acids: CASSTRQGAQEKLFF. DNA of the CDR3: TGTGCCAGTAGTACGAGACAGGGGGCGCAAGAAAAACTGTTTTTT.

The sample holds a few counts of this clone. The chain employs TRBV5-1 and TRBJ2-5; weak D call: TRBD2 (6 bases). The V and J ends lost 4 bases and 1 base respectively, with 17 bases between them. Per the germline V gene, CDR1 is SGHRS and CDR2 is YFSETQ. This CDR3 is built from 16 residues. In nucleotides, the CDR3 is TGCGCCAGCAGCCCGAGCGGGCCCGGGGGCCAAGAGACCCAGTACTTC. Translation gives CASSPSGPGGQETQYF.

The chain links TRBV10-2 to TRBJ2-7; TRBD1 agrees at 7 bases. The CDR3 runs 14 residues. The junction had 4 bases not matched to a gene; V was cut back by 2 bases and J by 3 bases. Germline CDR1 is WSHSY and CDR2 is SAAADI. CDR3 bases: TGCGCCAGCAGTGAGGGGACAGCCCTCTACGAGCAGTACTTC. Translating it yields CASSEGTALYEQYF.

V is TRBV5-1 and J is TRBJ2-7, with TRBD1 matching over 9 bases. V dropped 2 bases and J dropped 0; count of bases not matched to a gene: 9. The CDR3 spans 17 residues. CDR1 is SGHRS and CDR2 is YFSETQ in the germline V gene. The CDR3 is CASSFLAQQGASYEQYF. The CDR3 DNA sequence: TGCGCCAGCAGCTTTTTGGCCCAACAGGGGGCCTCCTACGAGCAGTACTTC.

The rearrangement joins TRBV10-2 to TRBJ1-2; 8 nucleotides line up with TRBD1. This CDR3 has 14 residues. V shed 7 bases and J 2 bases; nucleotides not matched to a gene: 6. Germline values: CDR1 WSHSY, CDR2 SAAADI. CDR3 DNA: TGCGCCAGCAATGAAAGACAGGGGAACTATGGCTACACCTTC. Encoded protein: CASNERQGNYGYTF.

The chain uses TRBV4-1 and TRBJ2-3; D gene uncertain. CDR3 length: 13 residues. Per the germline V gene, CDR1 is MGHRA and CDR2 is YSYEKL. The ends were cut back, 4 bases at V and 6 bases at J, with 11 bases in the middle. The CDR3 DNA reads as TGCGCCAGCAGCCCCAGTTACCAGGATACGCAGTATTTT. Residues: CASSPSYQDTQYF.

The chain couples TRBV6-1 to TRBJ1-5, with D possibly TRBD1 on 5 matching bases. This CDR3 is 14 amino acids long. CDR1 is MNHNS and CDR2 is SASEGT in the germline V gene. The V end was cut by 3 bases, the J end by 7 bases, with 13 bases between. CDR3 sequence: CASSDPQVVQPQHF. Here the CDR3 DNA reads TGTGCCAGCAGTGACCCACAGGTAGTGCAGCCCCAGCATTTT.

This chain joins TRBV28 and TRBJ1-2; 7 bases are a match to TRBD1. V was pared by 6 bases and J by 8 bases, with 9 bases of the junction left unmatched. Germline CDR1 and CDR2: MDHEN and SYDVKM. CDR3 length: 13 amino acids. The CDR3 coding sequence is TGTGCCAGCAGACCGACAGGGCTCTGGGGCTACACCTTC. This codes for CASRPTGLWGYTF.

This chain uses TRBV4-1 with TRBJ1-1; D perhaps matches TRBD1 (6 bases). Trimming cost V 0 bases and J 4 bases, with 12 bases left between them. The CDR3 loop spans 15 amino acids. In germline, CDR1 is MGHRA, CDR2 YSYEKL. CDR3 coding DNA: TGCGCCAGCAGCCAAGACATCCAGGGGACCACTGAAGCTTTCTTT. Translating gives CASSQDIQGTTEAFF.